These 3 T cell receptor beta chains originate from one sample sequenced in a study of neurological immune-mediated disorders. TCRdb reprocessed the 5' RACE reads via MiXCR and lists one record per CDR3 protein. Here the sample spans 65,000 to 80,000 distinct CDR3 sequences, roughly 15% being singletons. Sequencing was done on a sample of PBMCs. The receptors shown here come from a woman in her thirties or forties in good health.

This clonotype was observed at least ten times. V is TRBV5-1 and J is TRBJ2-1; TRBD2 matches 10 bases. Losses at the gene ends were 4 bases for V and 10 bases for J; bases not matched to a gene: 11. Germline V lookup: CDR1 SGHRS, CDR2 YFSETQ. The CDR3 spans 15 residues. The CDR3: CASSVISSGGYEQFF. CDR3 bases: TGCGCCAGCAGCGTAATCTCTAGCGGGGGTTACGAGCAGTTCTTC.

CDR3 residues: CASHRGGTGQPQHF. The CDR3 coding sequence is TGTGCCAGTCACCGGGGGGGAACTGGTCAGCCCCAGCATTTT. This chain connects TRBV19 to TRBJ1-5, with TRBD1 as a possible D gene (5 bases). Per the germline V gene, CDR1 is LNHDA and CDR2 is SQIVND (reference sequence). The V gene lost 8 bases and the J gene lost 6 bases, with 17 bases spanning the gap. This CDR3 is 14 amino acids long.

The chain recombines TRBV3-1 with TRBJ2-2; D gene ambiguous. Germline V CDR1 and CDR2: LGHDT, YNNKEL (reference sequence). The CDR3 totals 13 residues. V lost 3 bases and J 2 bases, leaving 4 bases between the germline ends. CDR3 coding DNA: TGTGCCAGCAGCCACTCAAACACCGGGGAGCTGTTTTTT. Translation gives CASSHSNTGELFF.